What follows are 13 T cell receptor beta chains derived from one specimen sequenced in a study of T and B cells in COVID-19 patients. BIOMED2 TRB-A/B primer pools were used in multiplex TRB PCR. TCRdb passed the multiplex PCR reads through MiXCR, listing each CDR3 protein once. The repertoire holds roughly 4,800 distinct CDR3 sequences, with 20% to 25% as singletons. TRB was amplified from about 250-500 ng of blood genomic DNA. Material for sequencing was blood. These receptors were obtained from a human donor with active COVID-19.

This sequence joins TRBV12-3 or TRBV12-4 and TRBJ1-5, with a weak D call TRBD1 (5 bases). V shed 7 bases and J shed 9 bases, with 16 bases lying between them. The CDR3 length is 13 residues. For the CDR3, the DNA is TGTGCCAGCAACTTGGGGGGATCGACGCCCCAGCATTTT. Amino acid sequence: CASNLGGSTPQHF.

This clonotype was counted a few times. The chain uses TRBV5-1 and TRBJ2-7, with a tentative D call TRBD1 (6 bases). Germline V gene data show CDR1 as SGHRS and CDR2 as YFSETQ. Trimming cost V 1 base and J 3 bases, with 14 bases left between them. There are 15 residues in the CDR3. The CDR3 coding sequence is TGCGCCAGCAGCTTGATGGGGACAACCAACTACGAGCAGTACTTC. Encoded protein: CASSLMGTTNYEQYF.

By share, this clonotype counts as medium-sized (0.01 to 0.1%). This chain links TRBV18 with TRBJ2-1; possibly TRBD1 for D (5 bases). The CDR3 has 15 residues. Trimming took 3 bases from V and 2 from J, leaving 11 bases between them. Per germline, CDR1 KGHSH and CDR2 LQKENI. The CDR3 bases are TGTGCCAGCTCACCGGCAGGGCGGACCTACAATGAGCAGTTCTTC. It translates to CASSPAGRTYNEQFF.

This clonotype was recorded a few times. This chain links TRBV12-3 or TRBV12-4 with TRBJ2-1, with 11 bases fitting TRBD2. CDR3 length equals 14 residues. With V trimmed by 4 bases and J by 10 bases, 6 bases remained unmatched. The CDR3 sequence is CASSSTSGKREQFF. In nucleotides, the CDR3 is TGTGCCAGCAGTTCGACTAGCGGGAAAAGGGAGCAGTTCTTC.

In its sample, this clonotype is medium-sized (0.01 to 0.1%). The rearrangement uses TRBV27 and TRBJ2-5, with D maybe TRBD1 (5 bases). V shed 0 bases and J shed 1 base, with 18 bases lying between them. The CDR3 spans 18 residues. CDR1 is MNHEY, CDR2 SMNVEV, per germline (reference sequence). CDR3 bases: TGTGCCAGCAGTTTATCCACAGTGGGGCTACCGTTCCAAGAGACCCAGTACTTC. Encoded protein: CASSLSTVGLPFQETQYF.

The chain has TRBV20-1 and TRBJ2-1, with 12 bases matching TRBD1. CDR3 length: 15 amino acids. V dropped 3 bases and J dropped 7; count of bases not matched to a gene: 7. The germline V gene encodes CDR1 DFQATT and CDR2 SNEGSKA (reference sequence). The CDR3 nucleotides read TGCAGTGCTAGGGGACAGGGGGCCTTTGGAAATGAGCAGTTCTTC. Residues: CSARGQGAFGNEQFF.

The chain combines TRBV20-1 with TRBJ2-1; D may be TRBD2 (7 bases). Between the trimmed V and J ends, which lost 3 bases and 1 base, there was a span of 16 bases. The CDR3 is 16 amino acids. The V gene's germline CDR1 is DFQATT and CDR2 SNEGSKA (reference sequence). The CDR3 bases are TGCAGTGCTAGGGTGAGCGGGACACCGTCCTACAATGAGCAGTTCTTC. It translates to CSARVSGTPSYNEQFF.

This clonotype came up once. A read error is possible here, since a much larger clone lies one base away. The chain couples TRBV6-1 to TRBJ2-1; D may match TRBD1 or TRBD2 (5 bases each). The CDR3 extends over 11 amino acids. Germline CDR1 is MNHNS and CDR2 is SASEGT. Trimming shortened V by 6 bases and J by 9 bases, and 9 bases separated the two germline ends. CDR3 in amino acids: CASSGAGEQFF. The CDR3 DNA follows: TGTGCCAGCAGCGGGGCGGGTGAGCAGTTCTTC.

The V and J genes are TRBV29-1 and TRBJ2-7; 12 bases agree with TRBD1. Germline trimming cut 6 bases from V and 5 bases from J; bases unmatched to any gene: 8. Per the germline V gene, CDR1 is SQVTM and CDR2 is ANQGSEA. CDR3 length: 14 amino acids. Written as DNA, the CDR3 is TGCAGCGTCCTCGGGACAGGGGGCTCTGACGAGCAGTACTTC. This sequence encodes CSVLGTGGSDEQYF.

The sample holds a few counts of this clonotype. J is TRBJ1-1 and V is TRBV18; possible D gene TRBD1, 6 bases. The germline gives CDR1 KGHSH, CDR2 LQKENI. V was trimmed by 3 bases and J by 2 bases, leaving 13 bases between them. CDR3 length: 15 amino acids. The CDR3 loop reads CASSPKTGVNTEAFF. DNA for the CDR3: TGTGCCAGCTCACCGAAGACAGGCGTTAACACTGAAGCTTTCTTT.

The chain has TRBV12-3 or TRBV12-4 and TRBJ2-2; D is perhaps TRBD1 or TRBD2 (5 bases each). The V end was cut by 5 bases, the J end by 1 base, with 8 bases between. The CDR3 extends over 14 amino acids. For the CDR3, the DNA is TGTGCCAGCAGTCTGGGGGTGAACACCGGGGAGCTGTTTTTT. Translation: CASSLGVNTGELFF.

V gene TRBV20-1 combines with J gene TRBJ2-3; D not resolved. V was clipped by 1 base and J by 2 bases, with 7 bases between them. The V gene's germline CDR1 is DFQATT and CDR2 SNEGSKA (reference sequence). This CDR3 contains 13 residues. The CDR3 sequence: CSARGGLTDTQYF. The CDR3 nucleotides read TGCAGTGCTAGAGGGGGTCTCACAGATACGCAGTATTTT.

This clonotype is termed medium-sized (0.01 to 0.1%). The chain recombines TRBV7-9 with TRBJ2-5, with unresolved D. The V end lost 0 bases, the J end lost 5 bases, and 7 bases lay between the germline ends. The CDR3 loop spans 13 amino acids. CDR1 and CDR2 from the germline V gene are SEHNR and FQNEAQ (reference sequence). CDR3 bases: TGTGCCAGCAGCTTAGCGCATGGGGAGACCCAGTACTTC. Translation gives CASSLAHGETQYF.